The clone carrying this T cell receptor beta chain showed up many times. Its antigen is not identified. V lost 0 bases, J lost 4 bases, and 7 bases lay in between. Per germline, CDR1 SGHNT and CDR2 YYREEE (reference sequence). The length of the CDR3 is 13 residues. The data were taken from a study of T and B cells in COVID-19 patients. BIOMED2 TRB-A/B primer pools were used in multiplex TRB PCR. TCRdb passed the multiplex PCR reads through MiXCR, listing each CDR3 protein once. The repertoire includes some 5,000 distinct CDR3 sequences, under 30% of them detected once, and roughly 32% sits in the top ten. Blood genomic DNA input for TRB amplification was roughly 220-500 ng. Study results and caveats: Clonality of TRB repertoires was high in active COVID-19; recovery brought above-healthy diversity and richness.

The rearrangement joins TRBV5-4 to TRBJ1-2, with D hard to call. Sequencing was performed on blood. This clonotype originated in a human donor with active COVID-19. CDR3 coding DNA: TGTGCCAGCAGCTTGGAAGTGGGCTATGGCTACACCTTC. Its protein is CASSLEVGYGYTF.